The TCR beta chain under discussion was sequenced for a study of cytomegalovirus exposure and HLA in healthy donors. Study findings and constraints: CMV serostatus alone was available as immune exposure information. Overall, roughly 170 TCR beta chains were annotated as cytomegalovirus-associated.

CDR1 is MNHEY, CDR2 SVGAGI, per germline. The CDR3 consists of 14 residues. V lost 5 bases, J lost 6 bases, and 8 bases stayed unmatched. Primers: 60 Vbeta forward and 13 Jbeta reverse. Profiling relied on immunoSEQ multiplex PCR, and the TCRdb table lists in-frame clones only, not all of them. The data hold about 130,000 clones, with about 80% observed a single time. Worth noting for this clone: The antigen remains unidentified.

This TCR was sampled from a man aged 35 to 55 in good health and CMV-seronegative. Sample: PBMCs. The chain links TRBV6-5 to TRBJ2-3, with 7 bases identical to TRBD2. The CDR3 sequence: CASSSGARGDTQYF. The DNA for the CDR3 is TGTGCCAGCAGTAGCGGGGCCCGTGGGGATACGCAGTATTTT.